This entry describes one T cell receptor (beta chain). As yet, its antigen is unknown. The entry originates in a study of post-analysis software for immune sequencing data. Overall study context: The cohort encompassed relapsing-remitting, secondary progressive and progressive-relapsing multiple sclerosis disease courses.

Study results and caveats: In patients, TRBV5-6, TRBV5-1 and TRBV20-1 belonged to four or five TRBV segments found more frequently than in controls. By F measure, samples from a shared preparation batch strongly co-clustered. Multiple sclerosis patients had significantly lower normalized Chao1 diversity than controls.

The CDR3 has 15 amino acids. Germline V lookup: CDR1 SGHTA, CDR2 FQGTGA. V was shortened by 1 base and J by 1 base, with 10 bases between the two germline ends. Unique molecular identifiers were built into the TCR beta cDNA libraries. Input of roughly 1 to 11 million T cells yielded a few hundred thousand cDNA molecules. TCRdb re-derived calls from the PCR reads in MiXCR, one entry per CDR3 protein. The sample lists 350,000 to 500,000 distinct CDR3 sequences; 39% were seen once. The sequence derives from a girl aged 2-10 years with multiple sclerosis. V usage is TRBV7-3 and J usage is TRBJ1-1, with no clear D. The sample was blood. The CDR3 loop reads CASSLMALENTEAFF. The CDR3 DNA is TGTGCCAGCAGCTTAATGGCCCTTGAGAACACTGAAGCTTTCTTT.